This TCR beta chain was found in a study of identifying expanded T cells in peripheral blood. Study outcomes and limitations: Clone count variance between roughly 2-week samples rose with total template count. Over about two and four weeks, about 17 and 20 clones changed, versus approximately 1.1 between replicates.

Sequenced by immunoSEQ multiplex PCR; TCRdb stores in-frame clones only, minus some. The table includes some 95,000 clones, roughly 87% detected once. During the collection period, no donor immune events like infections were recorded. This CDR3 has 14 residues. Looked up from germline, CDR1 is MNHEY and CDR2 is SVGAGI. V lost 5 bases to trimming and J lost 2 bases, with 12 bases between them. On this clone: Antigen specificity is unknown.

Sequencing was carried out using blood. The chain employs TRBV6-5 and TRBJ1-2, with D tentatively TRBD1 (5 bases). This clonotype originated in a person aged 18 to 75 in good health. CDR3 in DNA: TGTGCCAGCAGTAACCCAGGGTTAAACTATGGCTACACCTTC. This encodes CASSNPGLNYGYTF.